These T cell receptor beta chains were read from a single sample in a study of cytomegalovirus exposure and HLA in healthy donors. The repertoire was sequenced with immunoSEQ multiplex PCR; TCRdb's copy has only in-frame clones and lacks some. The sample consists of 160,000 or so clones, about 72% of them appearing once. The source material was PBMCs. These receptors were obtained from a male donor in good health and CMV-seronegative. CDR3s include the opening cysteine and the closing phenylalanine or tryptophan. A D gene is named only where the DNA matches it firmly. Some rows mark clone size as missing; the rest say once, few, many or name a class of expanded clone.

TGTGCCAGCAGCTTAGGTCACCAGCCCGGGACAGGAGACTATGGCTACACCTTC CASSLGHQPGTGDYGYTF few TRBJ1-2 TRBD1 TRBV7-8
TGTGCCAGCGGTATCGGGACAGGGGTATTCCAAGAGACCCAGTACTTC CASGIGTGVFQETQYF few TRBJ2-5 TRBD1 TRBV7-9
TGTGCCAGCAGTCGGTGGCGGGGGAGCACAGATACGCAGTATTTT CASSRWRGSTDTQYF NA TRBJ2-3 TRBD2 TRBV6-1
TGTGCCAGCAGACGACTAGCGGGGGAACCCTACGAGCAGTACTTC CASRRLAGEPYEQYF NA TRBJ2-7 TRBD2 TRBV7-2
TGTGCCAGCAGCGAACTAGCGGGGGGGTACGAGCAGTACTTC CASSELAGGYEQYF NA TRBJ2-7 TRBD2 TRBV6-4
TGTGCCAGCAGCCCCAGATCTGGTCAGATCGTCGTTGCCAAAAACATTCAGTACTTC CASSPRSGQIVVAKNIQYF NA TRBJ2-4 NA TRBV7-2
TGCGCCAGCAGCTTGGAAGGGACAGGGACAGATACGCAGTATTTT CASSLEGTGTDTQYF NA TRBJ2-3 TRBD1 TRBV5-1
TGTGCCACCAGCAGAGTGAGCGGGATCGGCCAAGAGACCCAGTACTTC CATSRVSGIGQETQYF NA TRBJ2-5 TRBD2 TRBV15
TGTGCCAGCAGTTGGGTCATAGCGGGAGGGGACGGGGAGCTGTTTTTT CASSWVIAGGDGELFF NA TRBJ2-2 TRBD2 TRBV6-5
TGCGCCAGCAGCCAAGTTGCCGGGACAGGGGTATCCTATGGCTACACCTTC CASSQVAGTGVSYGYTF NA TRBJ1-2 TRBD1 TRBV4-3
TGCGCCAGCAGCCTGCGGACAGGGAGCTCCTACGAGCAGTACTTC CASSLRTGSSYEQYF NA TRBJ2-7 TRBD1 TRBV4-3
TGTGCCAGCAGCTTGGAGGGGACAGGCAATCAGCCCCAGCATTTT CASSLEGTGNQPQHF once TRBJ1-5 TRBD1 TRBV5-8
TGTGCCAGCAGTGAAGGGGGGAGACTAGCGGGGAACACCGGGGAGCTGTTTTTT CASSEGGRLAGNTGELFF NA TRBJ2-2 TRBD2 TRBV2
TGCGCCAGCAGCCAAGACTCAGGCCCAGCAGGGAATGAGCAGTTCTTC CASSQDSGPAGNEQFF NA TRBJ2-1 NA TRBV4-1
TGTGCCAGCAGCACCCGGGACAGGGGGATTGGTAACACTGAAGCTTTCTTT CASSTRDRGIGNTEAFF once TRBJ1-1 TRBD1 TRBV9
TGTGCCAGTAGTGTGGACAGGGAGGCTGAAGCTTTCTTT CASSVDREAEAFF once TRBJ1-1 TRBD1 TRBV19
TGTGCCAGCAGCTTTGAGAGCGGGGGACAAGCTTTCTTT CASSFESGGQAFF NA TRBJ1-1 NA TRBV7-6
TGTGCCAGCAGCTTAGGAGGACAGTACTACGAGCAGTACTTC CASSLGGQYYEQYF NA TRBJ2-7 NA TRBV13
TGTGCCAGCAGCCCCGACAGGATAGCGGGAGATCATCGGTTCTTC CASSPDRIAGDHRFF NA TRBJ2-1 TRBD2 TRBV14
TGCGCCAGCAGGGAAGGGGGTGAAAAACTGTTTTTT CASREGGEKLFF NA TRBJ1-4 NA TRBV5-1
TGTGCCAGCAGCCCAGGGGGCACTGAAGCTTTCTTT CASSPGGTEAFF NA TRBJ1-1 TRBD1 TRBV7-6
TGTGCCAGTAGTTTAGGACAGGGCGGGGAAGATACGCAGTATTTT CASSLGQGGEDTQYF few TRBJ2-3 TRBD1 TRBV19
TGCGCCAGCAGCCTCAACCCCCGGGACACTGAAGCTTTCTTT CASSLNPRDTEAFF NA TRBJ1-1 NA TRBV4-3
TGTGCCAGCAGCGCAGGGTTCTCCAATCAGCCCCAGCATTTT CASSAGFSNQPQHF NA TRBJ1-5 NA TRBV7-9
TGTGCCAGCAGCATACAGGGGGCGGACACTGAAGCTTTCTTT CASSIQGADTEAFF NA TRBJ1-1 TRBD1 TRBV9
TGTGCCAGCAGCTTGAGACAGGGGGCCATGAACACTGAAGCTTTCTTT CASSLRQGAMNTEAFF NA TRBJ1-1 TRBD1 TRBV5-5
TGTGCCAGCAGCTTGGGAACTAGCCCCTCCTACAATGAGCAGTTCTTC CASSLGTSPSYNEQFF NA TRBJ2-1 NA TRBV5-8
TGTGCCAGCAGTTACTCTACGACTAGCGGCACAGATACGCAGTATTTT CASSYSTTSGTDTQYF once TRBJ2-3 TRBD2 TRBV6-6
TGTGCCAGCAGTGAATCTGGGCTAGCGGGGACCTCTTGGGGGAATGAGCAGTTCTTC CASSESGLAGTSWGNEQFF NA TRBJ2-1 TRBD2 TRBV6-1
TGCGCCAGCAGCCGAGGACAGGGCTACGAGCAGTACTTC CASSRGQGYEQYF once TRBJ2-7 TRBD1 TRBV4-3
TGCGCCAGCAGCCAAGGCCTAGCGGGGGGCCCCTCCTACGAGCAGTACTTC CASSQGLAGGPSYEQYF NA TRBJ2-7 TRBD2 TRBV4-3
TGTGCCAGCAGCCCTAACCGGGACAGGGGCCGTCTTGGCACTGAAGCTTTCTTT CASSPNRDRGRLGTEAFF NA TRBJ1-1 TRBD1 TRBV2
TGCGCCAGCAGCTTTGGCAGCGACTATGGCTACACCTTC CASSFGSDYGYTF NA TRBJ1-2 NA TRBV5-1